A single sample gave rise to the 2 T cell receptor beta chains below, sequenced in a study of post-analysis software for immune sequencing data. Prepared libraries of TCR beta cDNA carried unique molecular identifiers. TCRdb itself ran the PCR reads through MiXCR, one entry per CDR3 protein. This sample has fewer than 850,000 distinct CDR3 sequences, with 30% found just once. The antigens for these receptors are not known. Study observations and caveats: Included in a set of several TRBV segments more frequent in patients than controls were TRBV5-6, TRBV5-1 and TRBV20-1.

Sequenced sample: blood. Every receptor here comes from a girl aged 5 to 17 with multiple sclerosis.

The chain is built from TRBV7-2 and TRBJ2-1; D is unclear. The CDR3 length is 13 residues. The germline V and J ends were trimmed by 2 bases and 5 bases, with 7 bases remaining between them. The germline CDR1 and CDR2 sequences are SGHTA and FQGNSA. The CDR3 region has the DNA TGTGCCAGCAGCTTAAGCCCCGACAATGAGCAGTTCTTC. Residues: CASSLSPDNEQFF.

This clonotype occurred a few times. The gene calls are TRBV25-1 and TRBJ1-2; tentatively, D is TRBD1 (6 bases). Germline-derived CDR1 and CDR2 are MGHDK and SYGVNS. V was clipped by 0 bases and J by 5 bases, with 13 bases between them. CDR3 size: 15 residues. The CDR3 DNA reads as TGTGCCAGCAGTGAATACTTGGGACACCCTTATGGCTACACCTTC. As protein: CASSEYLGHPYGYTF.